The sequence of this T cell receptor (beta chain) was determined in a study of identifying expanded T cells in peripheral blood. The protocol was immunoSEQ multiplex PCR, while the TCRdb copy is restricted to in-frame clones and leaves out a portion. Among about 84,000 clones listed, roughly 86% were seen once. Per germline, CDR1 SGHAT and CDR2 FQNNGV. The CDR3 contains 18 residues. Trimming left V 1 base short and J 0 bases short, with 19 bases between. Sequencing input: blood. This chain uses TRBV11-2 with TRBJ2-7; tentatively, D is TRBD1 or TRBD2 (6 bases each). The sequence was collected from a person aged 18 to 70 in good health. CDR3 sequence reads: CASSLGAWRGKSSYEQYF. Here the CDR3 DNA reads TGTGCCAGCAGCTTAGGTGCGTGGAGGGGGAAGAGCTCCTACGAGCAGTACTTC.